One sample yielded the 32 T cell receptor beta chains listed below, sequenced in a study of cytomegalovirus exposure and HLA in healthy donors (dated by TCRdb to the late 2010s). Libraries were constructed by the immunoSEQ multiplex PCR assay. The multiplex PCR relied on a mix of 60 forward primers for TCR Vbeta segments and 13 reverse primers for TCR Jbeta segments. TCRdb took over this immuneACCESS table, retaining in-frame rearrangements with V and J assigned. Such tables are incomplete; in checked studies, under half of the missing clones stem from an unresolved V gene, and the remainder is unexplained. For this sample there are around 85,000 clones; 60% to 85% appear just once. Approximately 1% of the sample is in the top ten clones. Material for sequencing was PBMCs. The receptors come from a male donor in good health and CMV-seronegative.

V gene TRBV19 combines with J gene TRBJ1-4; D call uncertain. V was clipped by 1 base and J by 7 bases, with 16 bases between them. Germline V gene sequence: CDR1 LNHDA, CDR2 SQIVND (reference sequence). The CDR3 runs 16 residues. CDR3 protein: CASSIARFTRGEKLFF. CDR3 bases: TGTGCCAGTAGTATAGCCCGATTCACGCGGGGTGAAAAACTGTTTTTT.

This clone was observed a few times. The J gene is TRBJ2-1, the V gene TRBV19; 8 bases line up with TRBD1. Germline lookup yields CDR1 LNHDA and CDR2 SQIVND (reference sequence). The V segment lost 4 bases and the J segment 5 bases; nucleotides outside the gene matches: 7. The CDR3 loop spans 15 amino acids. CDR3 sequence reads: CASSTDRARNNEQFF. DNA of the CDR3: TGTGCCAGTAGTACGGACAGGGCGCGGAACAATGAGCAGTTCTTC.

V is TRBV10-3 and J is TRBJ2-7; 8 nucleotides align to TRBD1. The CDR3 is 13 residues long. Looked up from germline, CDR1 is ENHRY and CDR2 is SYGVKD. Losses at the gene ends were 10 bases for V and 9 bases for J; bases not matched to a gene: 14. CDR3 sequence: CATQGAPISAQYF. CDR3 in DNA: TGTGCCACCCAGGGGGCCCCGATAAGTGCGCAGTACTTC.

The chain recombines TRBV6-5 with TRBJ2-7; 8 bases are shared with TRBD2. The germline gives CDR1 MNHEY, CDR2 SVGAGI. This CDR3 comprises 16 residues. V dropped 3 bases and J dropped 6; count of bases not matched to a gene: 13. The chain's CDR3 is CASSYLAGGSLGEQYF. DNA of the CDR3: TGTGCCAGCAGTTATTTGGCGGGAGGTAGTTTGGGCGAGCAGTACTTC.

The CDR3 bases are TGTGCCAGCAGCTTAGTTGGAGACAGGCGCATGAACACTGAAGCTTTCTTT. It codes for CASSLVGDRRMNTEAFF. The rearrangement joins TRBV7-6 to TRBJ1-1, with a tentative D call TRBD1 (6 bases). Germline CDR1 reads SGHVS; CDR2 reads FNYEAQ. V gave up 1 base and J gave up 0 bases, with 15 bases separating them. The CDR3 consists of 17 residues.

The chain uses TRBV5-4 and TRBJ2-5, with 7 bases that match TRBD1. With V trimmed by 2 bases and J by 4 bases, 14 bases remained unmatched. The CDR3 has 17 residues. Germline V CDR1 and CDR2: SGHNT, YYREEE (reference sequence). CDR3: CASSLTGVGSRRETQYF. The CDR3 nucleotides read TGTGCCAGCAGCTTAACAGGGGTCGGCTCAAGAAGAGAGACCCAGTACTTC. Combining the CDR3 with reference TRBV5-4 and TRBJ2-5 gives the whole variable domain ETGVTQSPTHLIKTRGQQVTLRCSSQSGHNTVSWYQQALGQGPQFIFQYYREEENGRGNFPPRFSGLQFPNYSSELNVNALELDDSALYLCASSLTGVGSRRETQYFGPGTRLLVL.

The chain is built from TRBV28 and TRBJ2-1, with 9 bases lining up with TRBD2. V gave up 6 bases and J gave up 5 bases; unmatched junction bases: 11. Germline loops: CDR1 MDHEN, CDR2 SYDVKM. CDR3 size: 16 residues. CDR3 region: CASSRESGRSDNEQFF. The CDR3 DNA follows: TGTGCCAGCAGCCGGGAAAGCGGGAGGTCGGACAATGAGCAGTTCTTC. The full variable domain, in which reference TRBV28 and TRBJ2-1 provide the parts outside the CDR3, is DVKVTQSSRYLVKRTGEKVFLECVQDMDHENMFWYRQDPGLGLRLIYFSYDVKMKEKGDIPEGYSVSREKKERFSLILESASTNQTSMYLCASSRESGRSDNEQFFGPGTRLTVL.

This chain uses TRBV7-2 with TRBJ2-7; D is possibly TRBD1 (7 bases). Per the germline V gene, CDR1 is SGHTA and CDR2 is FQGNSA. The CDR3 loop spans 13 amino acids. The V end was cut by 5 bases, the J end by 7 bases, with 15 bases between. Here the CDR3 reads CASSPETGREQYF. CDR3 in DNA: TGTGCCAGCAGCCCCGAGACAGGGAGGGAGCAGTACTTC.

This chain joins TRBV30 and TRBJ1-4; possible D gene TRBD1, 6 bases. Germline-derived CDR1 and CDR2 are GTSNPN and SVGIG (reference sequence). The CDR3 sequence is 12 residues long. V lost 7 bases and J lost 3, with 9 bases in between. In nucleotides, the CDR3 is TGTGCCTTCAGGGGACCTAATGAAAAACTGTTTTTT. The encoded protein is CAFRGPNEKLFF.

The rearrangement links TRBV7-9 to TRBJ2-2; 7 bases map to TRBD2. CDR3 length: 16 residues. Germline loops: CDR1 SEHNR, CDR2 FQNEAQ (reference sequence). Trimming at V came to 4 bases and at J to 0 bases, leaving 5 bases not matched to a gene. The CDR3: CASSSLGGANTGELFF. CDR3 bases: TGTGCCAGCAGCTCCCTTGGGGGGGCGAACACCGGGGAGCTGTTTTTT. Variable domain in full (rest from reference TRBV7-9 and TRBJ2-2): DTGVSQNPRHKITKRGQNVTFRCDPISEHNRLYWYRQTLGQGPEFLTYFQNEAQLEKSRLLSDRFSAERPKGSFSTLEIQRTEQGDSAMYLCASSSLGGANTGELFFGEGSRLTVL.

The rearrangement joins TRBV29-1 to TRBJ2-1, with TRBD2 matching 10 bases. Germline V gene sequence: CDR1 SQVTM, CDR2 ANQGSEA. The CDR3 has 15 residues. Trimming at V came to 6 bases and at J to 7 bases, leaving 12 bases not matched to a gene. The CDR3 region has the DNA TGCAGCGTAGTCAGAGCGGGAGGGTTTACGAATGAGCAGTTCTTC. Translation: CSVVRAGGFTNEQFF.

The rearrangement uses TRBV9 and TRBJ1-5; 7 bases line up with TRBD1. The junction had 25 bases not matched to a gene; V was cut back by 0 bases and J by 4 bases. The length of the CDR3 is 22 residues. Germline lookup yields CDR1 SGDLS and CDR2 YYNGEE. The CDR3, as DNA: TGTGCCAGCAGCGTAGGTCTGCCACAACAGGGGTGGAATCCTGAGGGAAATCAGCCCCAGCATTTT. Protein product: CASSVGLPQQGWNPEGNQPQHF. The full variable domain, in which reference TRBV9 and TRBJ1-5 provide the parts outside the CDR3, is DSGVTQTPKHLITATGQRVTLRCSPRSGDLSVYWYQQSLDQGLQFLIQYYNGEERAKGNILERFSAQQFPDLHSELNLSSLELGDSALYFCASSVGLPQQGWNPEGNQPQHFGDGTRLSIL.

The chain combines TRBV9 with TRBJ1-3; D is perhaps TRBD1 (5 bases). Trimming removed 5 bases from V and 6 bases from J, with 15 bases in between. Germline V gene lookup returns CDR1 SGDLS and CDR2 YYNGEE. The CDR3 has 14 amino acids. CDR3 residues: CASSRTGAENTIYF. The CDR3 DNA reads TGTGCCAGCAGTCGAACAGGAGCTGAAAACACCATATATTTT.

This clone came up a few times. The J gene is TRBJ1-3, the V gene TRBV6-5, with 7 bases matching TRBD1. After removal of 2 bases from V and 4 bases from J, the junction contained 5 bases not matched to a gene. The CDR3 has 15 residues. Germline-derived CDR1 and CDR2 are MNHEY and SVGAGI. In DNA, the CDR3 is TGTGCCAGCAGTTACAGGGGGCCGGGAGGAAACACCATATATTTT. Translating gives CASSYRGPGGNTIYF.

This clone occurred a few times. The chain carries TRBV5-6 and TRBJ2-3; no reliable D call. V was shortened by 4 bases and J by 0 bases, with 18 bases between the two germline ends. Germline V lookup: CDR1 SGHDT, CDR2 YYEEEE. The CDR3 runs to 17 residues. This CDR3 is CASSLAGDASSTDTQYF. In nucleotides, the CDR3 is TGTGCCAGCAGCCTGGCCGGAGACGCATCTAGCACAGATACGCAGTATTTT.

V gene TRBV4-2 combines with J gene TRBJ2-3; D is perhaps TRBD1 (7 bases). Germline-derived CDR1 and CDR2 are LGHNA and YNFKEQ. The CDR3 length is 16 residues. V lost 4 bases and J 3 bases, leaving 17 bases between the germline ends. The DNA for the CDR3 is TGTGCCAGCAGCCCCACCCCCAGGGGGAGGACAGATACGCAGTATTTT. Protein: CASSPTPRGRTDTQYF.

This chain uses TRBV4-1 with TRBJ2-3; possibly TRBD1 for D (5 bases). The V end was cut by 1 base, the J end by 5 bases, with 22 bases between. Germline V gene sequence: CDR1 MGHRA, CDR2 YSYEKL. This CDR3 has 18 amino acids. CDR3 DNA: TGCGCCAGCAGCCAAGGCCCCAGGGTGGGATCCCGTGTAGATACGCAGTATTTT. Translating gives CASSQGPRVGSRVDTQYF.

The chain is built from TRBV10-3 and TRBJ2-5; TRBD2 is a possible D gene (5 bases). The germline V gene has CDR1 ENHRY and CDR2 SYGVKD. This CDR3 has 14 amino acids. The V end lost 10 bases, the J end lost 5 bases, and 20 bases lay between the germline ends. CDR3 protein: CATSLASGEETQYF. Here the CDR3 DNA reads TGTGCCACCTCCCTGGCGTCTGGGGAGGAGACCCAGTACTTC.

The V gene is TRBV2, the J gene TRBJ2-7; TRBD2 matches 9 bases. Germline CDR1 SNHLY, CDR2 FYNNEI. This CDR3 spans 15 amino acids. The V and J ends lost 3 bases and 2 bases, in that order; junction bases with no gene match: 5. The CDR3 here is CASSELAGGPYEQYF. For the CDR3, the DNA is TGTGCCAGCAGTGAGCTGGCGGGAGGGCCCTACGAGCAGTACTTC.

CDR3 nucleotide sequence: TGTGCCTGGGCGGCAGTCAACATGAACACTGAAGCTTTCTTT. Translating gives CAWAAVNMNTEAFF. This chain joins TRBV30 and TRBJ1-1, with D hard to call. Germline V gene data show CDR1 as GTSNPN and CDR2 as SVGIG (reference sequence). V lost 5 bases and J lost 0, with 13 bases in between. The CDR3 runs 14 residues.

The V gene is TRBV6-4, the J gene TRBJ2-3, with D perhaps matching TRBD2 (7 bases). The germline V and J ends were trimmed by 0 bases and 5 bases, with 18 bases remaining between them. The CDR3 runs to 17 residues. Germline V gene data show CDR1 as MRHNA and CDR2 as SNTAGT. CDR3 loop: CASSDSRGLLQEDTQYF. For the CDR3, the DNA is TGTGCCAGCAGTGACTCGCGGGGGCTCCTCCAGGAAGATACGCAGTATTTT.

The V call is TRBV11-2, the J call TRBJ2-3; TRBD2 matches at 7 bases. The junction had 10 bases not matched to a gene; V was cut back by 5 bases and J by 5 bases. Germline CDR1 is SGHAT and CDR2 is FQNNGV. The CDR3 sequence is 15 residues long. The CDR3 DNA follows: TGTGCCAGCAGCCCCTCTCTAGCGGCTTTAGATACGCAGTATTTT. It is translated as CASSPSLAALDTQYF. The complete variable domain, with remaining parts taken from reference TRBV11-2 and TRBJ2-3, reads EAGVAQSPRYKIIEKRQSVAFWCNPISGHATLYWYQQILGQGPKLLIQFQNNGVVDDSQLPKDRFSAERLKGVDSTLKIQPAKLEDSAVYLCASSPSLAALDTQYFGPGTRLTVL.

The chain is built from TRBV11-2 and TRBJ2-2; 14 bases are a match to TRBD2. From germline, CDR1 is SGHAT and CDR2 FQNNGV. Unmatched junction bases numbered 8, after V lost 1 base and J lost 4 bases. The CDR3 has 19 amino acids. The CDR3 DNA reads TGTGCCAGCAGCTTAGGACGGACTAGCGGGAGGAGGGGCACCGGGGAGCTGTTTTTT. This translates into CASSLGRTSGRRGTGELFF.

The rearrangement joins TRBV21-1 to TRBJ2-2; the tabulated D call, TRBD1, remains unverified against the DNA. TRBV21-1 is labeled a pseudogene. CDR3 length: 15 residues. CDR3 nucleotide sequence: TGTGCCAGCAGCAAAGGTGACAGAAACACCGGGGAGCTGTTTTTT. Protein sequence: CASSKGDRNTGELFF.

In regard to this clone: Mismatch with germline at one junction end may stem from a read error. The chain is built from TRBV7-9 and TRBJ2-1; TRBD2 matches 8 bases. The germline V gene has CDR1 SEHNR and CDR2 FQNEAQ (reference sequence). This CDR3 has 13 residues. CDR3 nucleotide sequence: TGTGCCAGCAAACTGGGCCCGACTAGCGAGCCGTTCTTC. This encodes CASKLGPTSEPFF. The full variable domain, rest sourced from reference TRBV7-9 and TRBJ2-1, is DTGVSQNPRHKITKRGQNVTFRCDPISEHNRLYWYRQTLGQGPEFLTYFQNEAQLEKSRLLSDRFSAERPKGSFSTLEIQRTEQGDSAMYLCASKLGPTSEPFFGPGTRLTVL.

This chain links TRBV5-1 with TRBJ1-1, with D maybe TRBD1 (6 bases). Germline V CDR1 and CDR2: SGHRS, YFSETQ. V dropped 4 bases and J dropped 5 bases, with 15 bases sitting between them. The CDR3 extends over 14 amino acids. This chain's CDR3 is CASSPIPGDTEAFF. CDR3 nucleotide sequence: TGCGCCAGCAGCCCCATACCAGGGGATACTGAAGCTTTCTTT.

This clone is a singleton in its sample. The chain joins TRBV7-2 to TRBJ1-1; D remains ambiguous. Trimming shortened V by 1 base and J by 11 bases, and 14 bases separated the two germline ends. The germline CDR1 and CDR2 sequences are SGHTA and FQGNSA. The CDR3 covers 13 residues. The CDR3, as DNA: TGTGCCAGCAGCTTAGATTTTAACAGTATGGCTTTCTTT. This encodes CASSLDFNSMAFF. Looking up the rest from reference TRBV7-2 and TRBJ1-1 gives the full variable domain: GAGVSQSPSNKVTEKGKDVELRCDPISGHTALYWYRQSLGQGLEFLIYFQGNSAPDKSGLPSDRFSAERTGGSVSTLTIQRTQQEDSAVYLCASSLDFNSMAFFGQGTRLTVV.

The chain's CDR3 is CASSLGQTYYGYTF. DNA for the CDR3: TGCGCCAGCAGCCTAGGACAGACGTACTATGGCTACACCTTC. J is TRBJ1-2 and V is TRBV5-1; tentatively, D is TRBD1 (6 bases). V gave up 4 bases and J gave up 3 bases, with 13 bases separating them. This CDR3 has 14 residues. Germline CDR1 SGHRS, CDR2 YFSETQ.

This clone was observed once. The V call is TRBV7-6, the J call TRBJ1-2, with 10 positions matching TRBD1. The CDR3 has 16 amino acids. Trimming took 1 base from V and 1 from J; bases not matched to a gene: 3. Germline V gene sequence: CDR1 SGHVS, CDR2 FNYEAQ. This chain's CDR3 is CASSLGDRGYNYGYTF. The CDR3 DNA reads as TGTGCCAGCAGCTTAGGGGACAGGGGATATAACTATGGCTACACCTTC.

Concerning this clone: One junction end disagrees with the germline gene, perhaps due to a read error. The chain is built from TRBV7-8 and TRBJ1-1; D unclear. The CDR3 has 15 residues. In germline, CDR1 is SGHVS, CDR2 FQNEAQ. DNA of the CDR3: TGTGCCAGCAGCCCTCCGGGAACGCTGAACACTGAAGCTTCCTTT. Amino acids: CASSPPGTLNTEASF.

V gene TRBV5-1 combines with J gene TRBJ1-3, with 7 bases that match TRBD1. The trim removed 3 bases at V and 0 bases at J, leaving 3 bases unmatched. Germline CDR1 and CDR2: SGHRS and YFSETQ. The CDR3 runs to 15 residues. CDR3 protein: CASSSQGVSGNTIYF. The CDR3 coding sequence is TGCGCCAGCAGCTCCCAGGGGGTCTCTGGAAACACCATATATTTT.

This chain connects TRBV4-3 to TRBJ1-4; D is unclear. There are 15 residues in the CDR3. Trimming shortened V by 1 base and J by 3 bases, and 9 bases separated the two germline ends. CDR1 and CDR2 (germline): LGHNA, YSLEER. This chain's CDR3 is CASSQGLSPNEKLFF. Here the CDR3 DNA reads TGCGCCAGCAGCCAAGGACTCAGCCCTAATGAAAAACTGTTTTTT.